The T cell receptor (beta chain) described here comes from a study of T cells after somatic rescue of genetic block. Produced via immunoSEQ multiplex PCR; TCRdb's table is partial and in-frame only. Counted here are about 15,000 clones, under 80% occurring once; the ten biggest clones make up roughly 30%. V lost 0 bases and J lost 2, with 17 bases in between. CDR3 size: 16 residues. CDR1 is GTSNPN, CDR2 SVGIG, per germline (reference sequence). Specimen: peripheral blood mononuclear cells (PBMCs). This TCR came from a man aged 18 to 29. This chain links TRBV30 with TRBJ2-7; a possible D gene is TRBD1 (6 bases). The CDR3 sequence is CAWSVRLTRDTYEQYF. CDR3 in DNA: TGTGCCTGGAGTGTACGCCTTACTCGGGACACCTACGAGCAGTACTTC.